This T cell receptor beta chain was obtained from a study of kidney transplant recipient with SARS-CoV-2 infection. TCRdb recomputed calls from the reads with MiXCR, one row per CDR3 protein. The sample carries roughly 230,000 distinct CDR3 sequences, around 28% recorded once. Germline lookup yields CDR1 SGHVS and CDR2 FQNEAQ. CDR3 size: 16 residues. Worth noting for this clonotype: Being one base from a much bigger clone, this may be a read error.

The TCR comes from a male patient between 25 and 40 years old who had COVID-19 and was a kidney transplant recipient. Some T cells may be provided by the graft donor. The source was a blood sample, collected at baseline and on roughly day 110 from a kidney transplant recipient. This chain joins TRBV7-8 and TRBJ2-2; TRBD2 might be the D (5 bases). CDR3 nucleotides: TGTGTCAGCAGCTCCCAGATCGGGGCGAACACCGGGGAGCTGTTTTTT. It is translated as CVSSSQIGANTGELFF. Using reference TRBV7-8 and TRBJ2-2 for the parts outside the CDR3, the full variable domain is GAGVSQSPRYKVAKRGQDVALRCDPISGHVSLFWYQQALGQGPEFLTYFQNEAQLDKSGLPSDRFFAERPEGSVSTLKIQRTQQEDSAVYLCVSSSQIGANTGELFFGEGSRLTVL.